One sample yielded the 21 T cell receptor beta chains listed below, sequenced in a study of T cells in Graves' hyperthyroidism and ophthalmopathy. Authors of the study amplified TCR beta CDR3 regions from RNA transcripts. An initial round of RT-PCR targeting the TCR CDR3 relied on the HTBI primer set. TCRdb called the multiplex PCR reads again in MiXCR, with one record for every CDR3 protein. The sample includes about 760,000 distinct CDR3 sequences, under 45% of them seen just once. Sequenced: blood. These receptors were taken from a woman aged 40-49 years with Graves' hyperthyroidism.

This clonotype has more than one count but fewer than ten. The junction departs from germline at one end; a sequencing error may be responsible. The chain is built from TRBV9 and TRBJ2-2; a weak D match, TRBD1 (6 bases). The CDR3 extends over 14 amino acids. Germline values: CDR1 SGDLS, CDR2 YYNGEE. The CDR3 nucleotides are TGTGCCAGCAGCGTAGGGGACATTACCGGGAAGCTGTTTTTT. Its translation is CASSVGDITGKLFF.

The CDR3 coding sequence is TGTGCCAGCAGCTTAGGGGCCCAGGGTTACGAGCAGTACTTC. This sequence encodes CASSLGAQGYEQYF. The genes are TRBV7-9 and TRBJ2-7; a weak D match, TRBD1 (5 bases). The CDR3 has 14 amino acids. Trimming cost V 1 base and J 4 bases, with 11 bases left between them. Germline V CDR1 and CDR2: SEHNR, FQNEAQ (reference sequence).

As for this clonotype: One end of the junction fails to match germline, which may point to a read error. The chain links TRBV19 to TRBJ2-6; 7 bases are shared with TRBD1. Germline loops: CDR1 LNHDA, CDR2 SQIVND (reference sequence). This CDR3 has 14 residues. This CDR3 is CASSITGAAYVLTF. CDR3 sequence (DNA): TGTGCCAGTAGTATAACAGGGGCGGCCTACGTCCTGACTTTC.

The table lists this clonotype with many counts. The chain carries TRBV9 and TRBJ2-7; D gene ambiguous. In germline, CDR1 is SGDLS, CDR2 YYNGEE. V was trimmed by 1 base and J by 4 bases, leaving 9 bases between them. There are 13 residues in the CDR3. CDR3 amino acids: CASSVSDGYEQYF. In DNA form, the CDR3 reads TGTGCCAGCAGCGTATCGGACGGATACGAGCAGTACTTC.

The gene calls are TRBV7-2 and TRBJ1-2; D uncertain. The CDR3 runs to 15 residues. CDR1 SGHTA and CDR2 FQGNSA come from the germline V gene. The ends were cut back, 1 base at V and 4 bases at J, with 13 bases in the middle. The CDR3 nucleotides are TGTGCCAGCAGCTTAGGTGGGCCCCACCTCTATGGCTACACCTTC. The encoded protein is CASSLGGPHLYGYTF.

V and J are TRBV20-1 and TRBJ2-7, with TRBD1 matching over 11 bases. The V and J ends lost 6 bases and 6 bases, in that order; junction bases with no gene match: 7. This CDR3 region has 13 residues. The germline V gene has CDR1 DFQATT and CDR2 SNEGSKA (reference sequence). CDR3 sequence reads: CSAGAGTGGEQYF. CDR3 sequence (DNA): TGCAGTGCAGGGGCGGGGACAGGGGGCGAGCAGTACTTC.

This clonotype was observed a handful of times. V gene TRBV10-3 combines with J gene TRBJ2-7, with 9 bases matching TRBD2. V was pared by 7 bases and J by 4 bases, with 8 bases of the junction left unmatched. Germline V CDR1 and CDR2: ENHRY, SYGVKD. CDR3 size: 14 residues. The CDR3 nucleotides are TGTGCCATCAAACCGGGACTAGCTTTGTACGAGCAGTACTTC. Encoded protein: CAIKPGLALYEQYF.

This clonotype came up many times. The J gene is TRBJ1-1, the V gene TRBV24-1; no firm D call. The CDR3 sequence is 13 residues long. In germline, CDR1 is KGHDR, CDR2 SFDVKD. Trimming pared 7 bases from V and 0 bases from J, leaving 8 bases between. The CDR3 nucleotides are TGTGCCACCAGGGACGGAGTGAACACTGAAGCTTTCTTT. Its protein product is CATRDGVNTEAFF.

About this clonotype itself: A clone one base away is much larger, so this may be a read error. The rearrangement joins TRBV10-3 to TRBJ1-1; 10 bases agree with TRBD1. Germline values: CDR1 ENHRY, CDR2 SYGVKD. Losses at the gene ends were 8 bases for V and 1 base for J; bases not matched to a gene: 7. This CDR3 spans 15 amino acids. The CDR3 nucleotides read TGTGCCATCGTCCCGGGACAGGGGTCGAACACTGAAGCTTTCTTT. Translation gives CAIVPGQGSNTEAFF.

The genes are TRBV12-3 or TRBV12-4 and TRBJ1-5, with D perhaps matching TRBD1 (6 bases). V was pared by 6 bases and J by 0 bases, with 18 bases between. This CDR3 is built from 17 residues. CDR3 bases: TGTGCCAGCAGACCTAACAGGGACCAAAATAGCAATCAGCCCCAGCATTTT. Translation: CASRPNRDQNSNQPQHF.

Only a few counts were recorded for this clonotype. The CDR3: CASSPLTERMNTEAFF. The CDR3 bases are TGTGCCAGCAGTCCCCTGACAGAACGAATGAACACTGAAGCTTTCTTT. The chain couples TRBV6-6 to TRBJ1-1, with TRBD1 as a possible D gene (5 bases). The CDR3 is 16 amino acids. Germline-derived CDR1 and CDR2 are MNHNY and SVGAGI (reference sequence). Trimming shortened V by 5 bases and J by 0 bases, and 16 bases separated the two germline ends.

This clonotype was picked up a small number of times. The junction differs from germline at one of its ends, possibly a read error. J is TRBJ1-1 and V is TRBV5-1; 9 bases map to TRBD1. The CDR3 contains 15 residues. Germline CDR1 is SGHRS and CDR2 is YFSETQ. The chain's CDR3 is CASSPTGTGFQRAFF. CDR3 nucleotide sequence: TGTGCCAGCAGCCCGACGGGGACAGGGTTCCAGCGAGCTTTCTTT.

This clonotype turned up a few times. The J gene is TRBJ1-2, the V gene TRBV20-1; the D gene is possibly TRBD1 (5 bases). The CDR3 length is 15 residues. Germline CDR1 and CDR2: DFQATT and SNEGSKA (reference sequence). V lost 0 bases and J 5 bases, leaving 16 bases between the germline ends. As DNA, the CDR3 is TGCAGTGCTAGAGATCTAAGGGGCGTCTTTTATGGCTACACCTTC. It specifies CSARDLRGVFYGYTF.

This clonotype was observed at least ten times. The chain uses TRBV7-8 and TRBJ1-1, with 7 bases fitting TRBD1. V gave up 1 base and J gave up 1 base; unmatched junction bases: 9. Germline V gene sequence: CDR1 SGHVS, CDR2 FQNEAQ. The CDR3 extends over 17 amino acids. The CDR3 loop is CASSLGLAGGRNTEAFF. In nucleotides, the CDR3 is TGTGCCAGCAGCTTAGGTCTGGCAGGGGGGAGGAACACTGAAGCTTTCTTT.

In the case of this clonotype: This may be a read error, as it is one base from a much larger clone. This sequence joins TRBV2 and TRBJ2-7, with D possibly matching TRBD2 (5 bases). Germline lookup yields CDR1 SNHLY and CDR2 FYNNEI. This CDR3 region has 14 residues. CDR3 sequence (DNA): TGTGCCAGCAAATTAGAGGGCAACACCTACGGGCAGTACTTC. Its protein product is CASKLEGNTYGQYF. Variable domain in full (rest from reference TRBV2 and TRBJ2-7): EPEVTQTPSHQVTQMGQEVILRCVPISNHLYFYWYRQILGQKVEFLVSFYNNEISEKSEIFDDQFSVERPDGSNFTLKIRSTKLEDSAMYFCASKLEGNTYGQYFGPGTRLTVT.

The sample holds many counts of this clonotype. The V and J genes are TRBV7-2 and TRBJ2-7, with 10 bases identical to TRBD2. This CDR3 is 15 amino acids long. Germline V lookup: CDR1 SGHTA, CDR2 FQGNSA. J was trimmed by 3 bases and V by 3 bases; bases with no gene match: 5. Here the CDR3 reads CASSLGTSGVYEQYF. In nucleotides, the CDR3 is TGTGCCAGCAGCTTGGGAACTAGCGGGGTCTACGAGCAGTACTTC.

The rearrangement links TRBV20-1 to TRBJ2-7, with TRBD1 matching 7 bases. Losses at the gene ends were 4 bases for V and 0 bases for J; bases not matched to a gene: 3. The CDR3 has 13 residues. Germline V CDR1 and CDR2: DFQATT, SNEGSKA (reference sequence). The CDR3 spells CSAKGQVSYEQYF. DNA for the CDR3: TGCAGTGCTAAAGGACAGGTCTCCTACGAGCAGTACTTC.

Only a few counts were recorded for this clonotype. The CDR3, as DNA: TGTGCCAGCAACTCCCCCCCCAGACGGGGGCATGGCTACACCTTC. Its translation: CASNSPPRRGHGYTF. The chain is built from TRBV12-3 or TRBV12-4 and TRBJ1-2; D may be TRBD1 (6 bases). Trimming took 7 bases from V and 6 from J, leaving 21 bases between them. The CDR3 covers 15 residues.

The chain carries TRBV6-5 and TRBJ1-2; 11 nucleotides agree with TRBD1. With 0 bases clipped from V and 3 bases from J, the junction kept 3 bases outside the gene matches. The V gene's germline CDR1 is MNHEY and CDR2 SVGAGI. There are 16 residues in the CDR3. CDR3 loop: CASSYSGTGGYYGYTF. The CDR3 nucleotides are TGTGCCAGCAGTTACTCTGGGACAGGGGGATACTATGGCTACACCTTC.

This clonotype was recorded many times. CDR3: CSVALDGNTIYF. The CDR3 DNA follows: TGCAGCGTTGCCCTAGACGGAAACACCATATATTTT. The chain couples TRBV29-1 to TRBJ1-3; D call uncertain. Trimming cost V 4 bases and J 4 bases, with 8 bases left between them. This CDR3 contains 12 residues. Germline values: CDR1 SQVTM, CDR2 ANQGSEA.

J is TRBJ2-1 and V is TRBV7-8; D might be TRBD2 (6 bases). The germline CDR1 and CDR2 sequences are SGHVS and FQNEAQ. The CDR3 sequence is 15 residues long. V lost 3 bases and J 0 bases, leaving 9 bases between the germline ends. The CDR3 is CASSFGLSSYNEQFF. The CDR3 nucleotides read TGTGCCAGCAGCTTTGGACTAAGCTCCTACAATGAGCAGTTCTTC.